This T cell receptor (beta chain) was identified in a study of cytomegalovirus exposure and HLA in healthy donors. Overall study: According to later analysis, the same platform produced the 120 or so validation and approximately 630 first-cohort repertoires. General study points: Accounts indicate the classifier identified cytomegalovirus status with strong specificity and sensitivity. Confirmation in vitro established that a few CMV-associated chains were specific for CMV antigens.

A single count supports this clone. Its target is not known. Profiled with immunoSEQ multiplex PCR; TCRdb holds only in-frame clones, not every one. Of 65,000 to 95,000 clones listed, 93% are singletons. V shed 2 bases and J shed 10 bases, with 27 bases lying between them. The CDR3 totals 17 residues. CDR1 GTSNPN and CDR2 SVGIG come from the germline V gene (reference sequence). This rearrangement joins TRBV30 to TRBJ1-5; D is possibly TRBD1 (5 bases). The sequencing sample was made of PBMCs. This clonotype was sampled from a woman in her twenties or thirties in good health and CMV-seronegative. CDR3 coding DNA: TGTGCCTGGAGTAAGCCCCCCGGCAGGGTGGGGCTGGGACCCCAGCATTTT. Protein product: CAWSKPPGRVGLGPQHF.